The 8 T cell receptor beta chains given below trace back to one sample, sequenced in a study of CD8+CD57+ T cells in acquired aplastic anemia (dated by TCRdb to between 2018 and 2020). Reads for this sample came from an Illumina HiSeq 2000. Genomic DNA was used as template for profiling of TCR beta VDJ combinations and CDR3 sequences. TCRdb reran the public reads through fastp at Q25 and MiXCR, keeping productive beta chains. Here each entry gathers all rows of one CDR3 protein and keeps the most common genes and DNA. Recorded for this sample are over 150,000 distinct CDR3 sequences; approximately 52% of them occurred a single time. Roughly 15% of the sample rests with the top ten. Input material: sorted CD4+, CD8+, or CD8+CD57+ T cells (not recorded which) from PBMCs. These receptors all come from a human donor in good health, serving as a control.

V usage is TRBV7-3 and J usage is TRBJ1-5, with a weak D call TRBD1 (5 bases). Germline V gene sequence: CDR1 SGHTA, CDR2 FQGTGA. V lost 5 bases and J 6 bases, leaving 17 bases between the germline ends. The CDR3 spans 15 residues. The DNA for the CDR3 is TGTGCCAGCAGCGGAGGGACCGGGCTAGGTCAGCCCCAGCATTTT. This sequence encodes CASSGGTGLGQPQHF. Based on the CDR3 plus reference TRBV7-3 and TRBJ1-5, the full variable domain is GAGVSQTPSNKVTEKGKYVELRCDPISGHTALYWYRQSLGQGPEFLIYFQGTGAADDSGLPNDRFFAVRPEGSVSTLKIQRTERGDSAVYLCASSGGTGLGQPQHFGDGTRLSIL.

The rearrangement uses TRBV20-1 and TRBJ2-7; D is undetermined. Per germline, CDR1 DFQATT and CDR2 SNEGSKA (reference sequence). The CDR3 runs to 13 residues. Trimming left V 6 bases short and J 1 base short, with 13 bases between. CDR3 residues: CSAEDRPSYEQYF. In DNA form, the CDR3 reads TGCAGTGCCGAGGACCGACCATCCTACGAGCAGTACTTC.

This sequence joins TRBV19 and TRBJ2-7, with D possibly being TRBD2 (6 bases). This CDR3 is 14 amino acids long. From germline, CDR1 is LNHDA and CDR2 SQIVND (reference sequence). The V end was cut by 7 bases, the J end by 7 bases, with 20 bases between. The chain's CDR3 is CASTGGTPSREQYF. The CDR3 DNA reads TGTGCCAGTACCGGCGGGACTCCTTCTCGGGAGCAGTACTTC. The full variable domain, completed using reference TRBV19 and TRBJ2-7, is DGGITQSPKYLFRKEGQNVTLSCEQNLNHDAMYWYRQDPGQGLRLIYYSQIVNDFQKGDIAEGYSVSREKKESFPLTVTSAQKNPTAFYLCASTGGTPSREQYFGPGTRLTVT.

The table lists this clonotype with many counts. The chain joins TRBV10-3 to TRBJ1-2, with 8 positions matching TRBD1. CDR3 length: 17 residues. CDR1 is ENHRY and CDR2 is SYGVKD in the germline V gene. Losses at the gene ends were 8 bases for V and 4 bases for J; bases not matched to a gene: 18. The CDR3 sequence: CAIRSWTDRAGSYGYTF. CDR3 bases: TGTGCCATCCGATCATGGACGGACAGGGCGGGGTCCTATGGCTACACCTTC.

The V gene is TRBV29-1, the J gene TRBJ1-5, with TRBD1 matching 7 bases. The trim removed 6 bases at V and 6 bases at J, leaving 8 bases unmatched. The CDR3 contains 13 residues. Germline assignment: CDR1 SQVTM and CDR2 ANQGSEA. The CDR3 coding sequence is TGCAGCGTCAGACAGGGAACGGGTCAGCCCCAGCATTTT. This translates into CSVRQGTGQPQHF.

This clonotype has a handful of counts. The chain joins TRBV2 to TRBJ2-7; TRBD1 aligns across 8 bases. Germline CDR1 reads SNHLY; CDR2 reads FYNNEI. The CDR3 extends over 18 amino acids. The V gene end was trimmed by 7 bases and the J gene end by 6 bases; junction bases not matched to a gene: 23. The CDR3 loop reads CASMGTANTGAGGVEQYF. CDR3 DNA sequence: TGTGCCAGCATGGGGACCGCGAACACCGGGGCAGGGGGCGTCGAGCAGTACTTC.

This clonotype has a count of ten or more. This chain links TRBV9 with TRBJ2-3, with TRBD2 identical over 14 bases. Germline V lookup: CDR1 SGDLS, CDR2 YYNGEE. The CDR3 sequence is 17 residues long. After removal of 0 bases from V and 4 bases from J, the junction contained 4 bases not matched to a gene. CDR3 nucleotides: TGTGCCAGCAGCGTAGGGGTGACTAGCGGGGGGGCAGATACGCAGTATTTT. Protein sequence: CASSVGVTSGGADTQYF.

As concerns this clonotype: At one end the junction does not follow the germline gene, possibly because of a read error. The chain links TRBV2 to TRBJ2-2, with D possibly TRBD2 on 5 matching bases. Looked up from germline, CDR1 is SNHLY and CDR2 is FYNNEI. There are 13 residues in the CDR3. CDR3 DNA sequence: TGTGCCAGCACCAGAGCCCGCACCGGGGAGCCGTTTTTT. This sequence encodes CASTRARTGEPFF.